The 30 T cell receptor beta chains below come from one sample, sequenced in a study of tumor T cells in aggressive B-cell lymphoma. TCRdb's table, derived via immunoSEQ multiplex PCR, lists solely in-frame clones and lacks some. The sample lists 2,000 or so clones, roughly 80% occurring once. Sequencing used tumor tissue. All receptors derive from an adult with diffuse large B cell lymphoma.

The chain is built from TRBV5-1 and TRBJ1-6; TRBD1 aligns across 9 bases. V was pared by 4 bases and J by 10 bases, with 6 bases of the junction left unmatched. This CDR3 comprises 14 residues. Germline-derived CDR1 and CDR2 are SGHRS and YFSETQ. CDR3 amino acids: CASSRTGVGSPLHF. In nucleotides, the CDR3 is TGCGCCAGCAGCCGGACAGGGGTCGGCTCACCCCTCCACTTT.

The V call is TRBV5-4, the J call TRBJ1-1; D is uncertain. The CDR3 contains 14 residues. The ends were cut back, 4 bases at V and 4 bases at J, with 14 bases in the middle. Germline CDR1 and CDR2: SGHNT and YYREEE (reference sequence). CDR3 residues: CASSPQVGGTEAFF. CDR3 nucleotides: TGTGCCAGCAGCCCCCAGGTGGGAGGCACTGAAGCTTTCTTT. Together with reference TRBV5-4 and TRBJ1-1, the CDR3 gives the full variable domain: ETGVTQSPTHLIKTRGQQVTLRCSSQSGHNTVSWYQQALGQGPQFIFQYYREEENGRGNFPPRFSGLQFPNYSSELNVNALELDDSALYLCASSPQVGGTEAFFGQGTRLTVV.

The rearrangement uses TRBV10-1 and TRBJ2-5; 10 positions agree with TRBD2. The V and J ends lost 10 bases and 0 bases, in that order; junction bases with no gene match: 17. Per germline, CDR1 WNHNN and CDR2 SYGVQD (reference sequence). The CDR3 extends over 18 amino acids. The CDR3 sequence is CAIINKLAGSSYQETQYF. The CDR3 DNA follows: TGCGCCATCATAAATAAACTAGCGGGGAGCTCCTACCAAGAGACCCAGTACTTC.

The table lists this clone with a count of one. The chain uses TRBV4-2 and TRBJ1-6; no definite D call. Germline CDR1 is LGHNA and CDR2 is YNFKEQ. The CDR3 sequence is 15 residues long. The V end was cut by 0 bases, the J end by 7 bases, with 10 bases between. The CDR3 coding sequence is TGTGCCAGCAGCCAAGACGGGGTTGGAAATTCACCCCTCCACTTT. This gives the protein CASSQDGVGNSPLHF.

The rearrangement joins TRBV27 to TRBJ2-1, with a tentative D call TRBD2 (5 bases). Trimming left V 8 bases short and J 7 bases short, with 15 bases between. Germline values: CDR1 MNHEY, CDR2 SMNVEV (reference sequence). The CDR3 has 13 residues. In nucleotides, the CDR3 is TGTGCCAGCTGGATCCCCCGGGGTAATGAGCAGTTCTTC. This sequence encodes CASWIPRGNEQFF.

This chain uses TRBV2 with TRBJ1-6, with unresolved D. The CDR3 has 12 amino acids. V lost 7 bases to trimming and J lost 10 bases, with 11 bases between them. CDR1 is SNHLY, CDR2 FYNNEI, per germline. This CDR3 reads CASKVGESPLHF. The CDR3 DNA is TGTGCCAGCAAGGTCGGGGAGTCACCCCTCCACTTT.

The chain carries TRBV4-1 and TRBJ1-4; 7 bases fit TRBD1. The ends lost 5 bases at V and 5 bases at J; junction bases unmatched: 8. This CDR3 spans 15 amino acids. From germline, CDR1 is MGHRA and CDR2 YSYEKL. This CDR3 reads CASSYQDRMNEKLFF. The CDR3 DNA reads TGCGCCAGCAGCTATCAGGACAGGATGAATGAAAAACTGTTTTTT.

The CDR3 bases are TGCAGCGTGAGCCGGGACAGGGGTAACATTCAGTACTTC. It encodes CSVSRDRGNIQYF. The V and J genes are TRBV29-1 and TRBJ2-4, with 10 positions matching TRBD1. The CDR3 spans 13 residues. With 6 bases clipped from V and 7 bases from J, the junction kept 6 bases outside the gene matches. The germline V gene has CDR1 SQVTM and CDR2 ANQGSEA.

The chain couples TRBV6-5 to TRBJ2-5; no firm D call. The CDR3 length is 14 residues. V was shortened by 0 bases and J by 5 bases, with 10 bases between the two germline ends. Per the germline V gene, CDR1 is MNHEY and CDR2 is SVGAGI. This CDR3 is CASSYSFPPETQYF. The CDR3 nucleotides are TGTGCCAGCAGTTACTCGTTTCCCCCGGAGACCCAGTACTTC.

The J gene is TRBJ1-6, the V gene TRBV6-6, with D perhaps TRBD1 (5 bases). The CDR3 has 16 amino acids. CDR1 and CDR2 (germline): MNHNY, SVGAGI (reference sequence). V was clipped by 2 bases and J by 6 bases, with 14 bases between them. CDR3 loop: CASSYPTGLSNSPLHF. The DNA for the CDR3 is TGTGCCAGCAGTTACCCGACGGGACTGAGTAATTCACCCCTCCACTTT.

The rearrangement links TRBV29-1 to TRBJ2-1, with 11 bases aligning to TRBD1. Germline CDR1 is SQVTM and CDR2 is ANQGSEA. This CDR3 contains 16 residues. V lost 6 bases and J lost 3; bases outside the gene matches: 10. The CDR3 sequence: CSVQGAGTGGYNEQFF. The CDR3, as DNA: TGCAGCGTCCAGGGGGCCGGGACAGGGGGCTACAATGAGCAGTTCTTC.

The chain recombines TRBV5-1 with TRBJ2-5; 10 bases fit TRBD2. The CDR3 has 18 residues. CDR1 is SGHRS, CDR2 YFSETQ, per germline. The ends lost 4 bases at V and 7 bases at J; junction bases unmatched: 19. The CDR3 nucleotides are TGCGCCAGCAGCCCGGACCCGGGGAAGCGGGGGGGCCTGCGGACCCAGTACTTC. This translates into CASSPDPGKRGGLRTQYF.

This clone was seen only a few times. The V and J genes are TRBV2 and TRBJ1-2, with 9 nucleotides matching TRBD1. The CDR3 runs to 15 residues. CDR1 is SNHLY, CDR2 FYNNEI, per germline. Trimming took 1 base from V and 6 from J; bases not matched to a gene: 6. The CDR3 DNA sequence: TGTGCCAGCAGTGAAGACAGGGGGCGCCTAGATGGCTACACCTTC. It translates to CASSEDRGRLDGYTF.

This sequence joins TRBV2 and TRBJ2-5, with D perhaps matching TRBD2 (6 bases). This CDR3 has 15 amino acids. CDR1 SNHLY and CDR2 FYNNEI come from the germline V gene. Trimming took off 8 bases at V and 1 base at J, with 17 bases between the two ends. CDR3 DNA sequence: TGTGCCAGCGTGAAGATCCGGGGACTCCAAGAGACCCAGTACTTC. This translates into CASVKIRGLQETQYF.

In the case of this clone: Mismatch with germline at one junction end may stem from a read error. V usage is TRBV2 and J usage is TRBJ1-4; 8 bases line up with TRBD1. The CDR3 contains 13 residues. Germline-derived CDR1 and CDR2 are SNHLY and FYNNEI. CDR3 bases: TGTGTCAGCAAGAGGACAGGGAATGAAAAACTGTTTTTT. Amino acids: CVSKRTGNEKLFF.

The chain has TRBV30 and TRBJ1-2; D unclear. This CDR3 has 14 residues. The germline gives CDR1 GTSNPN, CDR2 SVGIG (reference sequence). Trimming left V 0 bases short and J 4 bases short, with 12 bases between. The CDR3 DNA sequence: TGTGCCTGGAGTGTAAACAGATTTAGCTATGGCTACACCTTC. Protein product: CAWSVNRFSYGYTF.

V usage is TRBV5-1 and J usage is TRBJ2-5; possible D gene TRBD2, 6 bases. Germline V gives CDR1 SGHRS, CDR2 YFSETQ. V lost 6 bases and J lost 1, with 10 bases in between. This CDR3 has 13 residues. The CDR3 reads CASTLGGQETQYF. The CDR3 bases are TGCGCCAGCACCCTCGGGGGCCAAGAGACCCAGTACTTC.

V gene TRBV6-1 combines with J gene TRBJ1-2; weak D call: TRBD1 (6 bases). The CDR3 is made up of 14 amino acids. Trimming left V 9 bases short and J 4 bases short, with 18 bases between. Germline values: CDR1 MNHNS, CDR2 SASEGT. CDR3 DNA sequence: TGTGCCAGTTTGTTGGACAGAACGGTCTATGGCTACACCTTC. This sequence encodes CASLLDRTVYGYTF.

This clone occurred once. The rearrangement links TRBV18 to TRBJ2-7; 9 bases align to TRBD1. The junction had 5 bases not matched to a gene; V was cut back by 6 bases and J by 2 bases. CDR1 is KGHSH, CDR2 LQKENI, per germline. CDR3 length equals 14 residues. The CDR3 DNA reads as TGTGCCAGCTCCAGACAGGGGGAGGCCTACGAGCAGTACTTC. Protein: CASSRQGEAYEQYF.

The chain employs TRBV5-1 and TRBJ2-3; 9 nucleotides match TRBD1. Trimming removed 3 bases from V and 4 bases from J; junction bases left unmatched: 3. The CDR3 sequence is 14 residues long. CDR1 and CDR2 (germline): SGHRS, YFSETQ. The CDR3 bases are TGCGCCAGCAGCTCACAGGGGGCAGCAGATACGCAGTATTTT. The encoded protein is CASSSQGAADTQYF.

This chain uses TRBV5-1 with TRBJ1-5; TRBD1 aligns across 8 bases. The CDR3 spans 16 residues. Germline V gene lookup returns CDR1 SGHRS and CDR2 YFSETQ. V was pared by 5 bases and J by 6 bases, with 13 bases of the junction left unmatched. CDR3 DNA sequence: TGCGCCAGCAGTTATAATGCAGGGGGCGCCCCTCAGCCCCAGCATTTT. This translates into CASSYNAGGAPQPQHF.

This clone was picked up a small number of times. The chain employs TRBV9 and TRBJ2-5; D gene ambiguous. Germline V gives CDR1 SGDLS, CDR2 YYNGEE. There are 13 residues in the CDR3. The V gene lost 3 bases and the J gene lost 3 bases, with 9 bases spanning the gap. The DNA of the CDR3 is TGTGCCAGCAGCGAGTACCCGGAAGAGACCCAGTACTTC. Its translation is CASSEYPEETQYF.

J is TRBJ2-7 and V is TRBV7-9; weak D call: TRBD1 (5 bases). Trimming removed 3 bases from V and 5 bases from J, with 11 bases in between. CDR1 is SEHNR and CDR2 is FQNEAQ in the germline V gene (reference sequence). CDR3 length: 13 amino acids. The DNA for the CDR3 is TGTGCCAGCAGCTTTCAGGGCCACGACGAGCAGTACTTC. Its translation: CASSFQGHDEQYF.

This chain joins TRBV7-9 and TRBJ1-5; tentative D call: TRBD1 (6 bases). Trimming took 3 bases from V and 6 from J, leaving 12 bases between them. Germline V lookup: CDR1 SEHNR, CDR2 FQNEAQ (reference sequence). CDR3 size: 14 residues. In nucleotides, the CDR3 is TGTGCCAGCAGCTTTCCAGGGGACCTTCAGCCCCAGCATTTT. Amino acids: CASSFPGDLQPQHF.

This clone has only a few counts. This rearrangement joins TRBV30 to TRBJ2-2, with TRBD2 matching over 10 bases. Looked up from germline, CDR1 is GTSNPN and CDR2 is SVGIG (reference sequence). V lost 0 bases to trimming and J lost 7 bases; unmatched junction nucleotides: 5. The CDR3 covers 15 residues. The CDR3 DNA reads TGTGCCTGGAGTGTTAGCGGGGGGAAGGTCGGGGAGCTGTTTTTT. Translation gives CAWSVSGGKVGELFF. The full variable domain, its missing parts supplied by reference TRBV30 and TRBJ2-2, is SQTIHQWPATLVQPVGSPLSLECTVEGTSNPNLYWYRQAAGRGLQLLFYSVGIGQISSEVPQNLSASRPQDRQFILSSKKLLLSDSGFYLCAWSVSGGKVGELFFGEGSRLTVL.

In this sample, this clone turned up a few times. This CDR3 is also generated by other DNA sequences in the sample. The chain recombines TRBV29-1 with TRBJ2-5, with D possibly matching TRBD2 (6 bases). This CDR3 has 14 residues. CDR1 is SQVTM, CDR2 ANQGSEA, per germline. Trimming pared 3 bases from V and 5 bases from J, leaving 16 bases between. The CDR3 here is CSVDLAGGLETQYF. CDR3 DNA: TGCAGCGTTGACCTTGCCGGAGGGCTCGAGACCCAGTACTTC.

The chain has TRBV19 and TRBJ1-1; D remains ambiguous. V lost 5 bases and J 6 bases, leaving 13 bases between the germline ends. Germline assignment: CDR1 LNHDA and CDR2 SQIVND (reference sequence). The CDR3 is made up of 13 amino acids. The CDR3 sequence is CASSAGWKPEAFF. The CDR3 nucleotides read TGTGCCAGTAGTGCGGGGTGGAAGCCTGAAGCTTTCTTT.

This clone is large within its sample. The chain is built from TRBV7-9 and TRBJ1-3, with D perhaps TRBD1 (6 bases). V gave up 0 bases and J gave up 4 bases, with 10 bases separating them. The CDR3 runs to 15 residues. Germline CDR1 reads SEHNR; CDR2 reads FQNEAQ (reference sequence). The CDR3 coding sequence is TGTGCCAGCAGCTTAGCACAGGGTTACGGAAACACCATATATTTT. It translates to CASSLAQGYGNTIYF. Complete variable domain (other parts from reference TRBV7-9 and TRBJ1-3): DTGVSQNPRHKITKRGQNVTFRCDPISEHNRLYWYRQTLGQGPEFLTYFQNEAQLEKSRLLSDRFSAERPKGSFSTLEIQRTEQGDSAMYLCASSLAQGYGNTIYFGEGSWLTVV.

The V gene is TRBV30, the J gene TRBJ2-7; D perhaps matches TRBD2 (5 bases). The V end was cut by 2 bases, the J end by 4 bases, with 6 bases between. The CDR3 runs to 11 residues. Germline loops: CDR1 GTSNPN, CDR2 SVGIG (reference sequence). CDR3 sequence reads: CAWSRRYEQYF. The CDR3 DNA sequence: TGTGCCTGGAGTCGGAGGTACGAGCAGTACTTC.

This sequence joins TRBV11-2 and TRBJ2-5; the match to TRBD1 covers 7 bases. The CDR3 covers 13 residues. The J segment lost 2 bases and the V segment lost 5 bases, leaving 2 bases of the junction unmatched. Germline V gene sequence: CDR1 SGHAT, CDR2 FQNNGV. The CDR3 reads CASSGTVQETQYF. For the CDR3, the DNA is TGTGCCAGCAGCGGGACAGTTCAAGAGACCCAGTACTTC.